This T cell receptor (beta chain) comes out of a study of radiotherapy plus CTLA-4 blockade in lung cancer. Study-level background: Objective response was observed in roughly 17% of patients, and disease control in about 30%.

Study-wide findings and caveats: Among reported predictors of response, early blood T cell clone dynamics with interferon-beta performed best. After treatment with radiotherapy plus ipilimumab, TCR clones that came from the tumor expanded in blood.

Per germline, CDR1 SNHLY and CDR2 FYNNEI. There are 15 residues in the CDR3. Germline trimming cut 3 bases from V and 2 bases from J; bases unmatched to any gene: 0. Generated by immunoSEQ multiplex PCR, the TCRdb table keeps only in-frame clones and is missing some. The sample holds 75,000 to 100,000 clones, around 88% seen once. About this clone: Antigen specificity is unknown.

CTLA-4 blockade with ipilimumab, together with focal radiation, was given to patients with chemo-refractory metastatic non-small-cell lung cancer. V usage is TRBV2 and J usage is TRBJ2-1, with TRBD2 matching over 11 bases. The sequence was collected from a human donor with non-small cell lung cancer that progressed on radiotherapy plus ipilimumab. The sample here was peripheral blood, taken from a patient treated with radiotherapy plus ipilimumab. In DNA, the CDR3 is TGTGCCAGCAGTGAGACTAGCGGGACCTACAATGAGCAGTTCTTC. Translating gives CASSETSGTYNEQFF.